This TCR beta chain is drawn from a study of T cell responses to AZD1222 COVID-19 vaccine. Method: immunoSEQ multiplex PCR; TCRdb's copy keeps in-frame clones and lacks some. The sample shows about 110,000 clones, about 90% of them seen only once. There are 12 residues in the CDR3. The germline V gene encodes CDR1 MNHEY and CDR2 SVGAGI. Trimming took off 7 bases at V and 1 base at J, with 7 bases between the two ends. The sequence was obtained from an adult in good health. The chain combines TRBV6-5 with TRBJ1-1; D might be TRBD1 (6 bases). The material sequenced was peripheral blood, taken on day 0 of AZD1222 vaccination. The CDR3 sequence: CASTRGNTEAFF. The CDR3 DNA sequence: TGTGCCAGCACCAGGGGGAACACTGAAGCTTTCTTT.